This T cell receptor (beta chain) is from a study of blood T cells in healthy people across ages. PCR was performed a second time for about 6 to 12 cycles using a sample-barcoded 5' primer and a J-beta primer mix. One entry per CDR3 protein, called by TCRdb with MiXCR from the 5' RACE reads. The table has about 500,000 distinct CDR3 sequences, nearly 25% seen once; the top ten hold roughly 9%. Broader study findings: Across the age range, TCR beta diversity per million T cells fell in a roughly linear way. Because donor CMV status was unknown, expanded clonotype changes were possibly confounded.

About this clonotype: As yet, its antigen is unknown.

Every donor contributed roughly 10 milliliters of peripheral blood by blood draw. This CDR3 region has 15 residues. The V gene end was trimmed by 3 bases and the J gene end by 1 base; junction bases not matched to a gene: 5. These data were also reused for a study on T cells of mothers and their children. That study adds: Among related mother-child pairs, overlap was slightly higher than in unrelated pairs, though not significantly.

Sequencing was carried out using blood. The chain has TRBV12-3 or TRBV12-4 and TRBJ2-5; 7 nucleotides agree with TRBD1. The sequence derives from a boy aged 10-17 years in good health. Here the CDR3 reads CASSLRQGTQETQYF. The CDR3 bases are TGTGCCAGCAGTTTGAGACAGGGCACCCAAGAGACCCAGTACTTC.